This T cell receptor (beta chain) was obtained from a study of OX40 agonist ivuxolimab in advanced cancers. Study-wide background: It was ivuxolimab, an agonistic anti-OX40 (CD134) antibody, that patients were treated with. Patient treatment consisted of intravenous ivuxolimab administration every 2 weeks at 0.01 to 10 mg/kg. Study outcomes and limitations: Expanded clones were, on average, more numerous in CD8+ T cells than in CD4+.

As regards this clone: Its antigen remains unidentified.

From germline, CDR1 is SGHTA and CDR2 FQGNSA. The CDR3 runs 14 residues. Germline trimming cut 3 bases from V and 9 bases from J; bases unmatched to any gene: 6. The method was immunoSEQ multiplex PCR; TCRdb's version includes in-frame clones alone and lacks a portion of them. The repertoire holds some 76,000 clones, with around four fifths as singletons. The chain is built from TRBV7-2 and TRBJ2-4; 9 nucleotides agree with TRBD1. The receptor's source is an adult with an advanced solid tumor such as melanoma, head and neck, liver or kidney cancer. The sample here was CD4+ or CD8+ T cells sorted from blood, taken in a trial of the OX40 agonist ivuxolimab. DNA of the CDR3: TGTGCCAGCAGCTTCGCACAGGGGGCTAGCATTCAGTACTTC. Its protein is CASSFAQGASIQYF.